The following is a T cell receptor (beta chain) sequence with its context. Trimming shortened V by 3 bases and J by 7 bases, and 12 bases separated the two germline ends. This CDR3 comprises 14 residues. CDR1 and CDR2 (germline): MGHRA, YSYEKL. The data stem from a study of T cell changes during pregnancy in multiple sclerosis. Some clones are missing from TCRdb's copy, which holds only in-frame ones; the method was immunoSEQ multiplex PCR. Of some 47,000 clones in the sample, 85% to 90% were seen once. Sequenced material: CD8+ T cells from peripheral blood mononuclear cells, taken in the second trimester of pregnancy. The V and J genes are TRBV4-1 and TRBJ1-4; D not resolved. This clonotype was obtained from a female donor with multiple sclerosis, enrolled in a pregnancy study. The CDR3 loop is CASSHANSGEKLFF. The CDR3, as DNA: TGCGCCAGCAGCCACGCTAACAGCGGTGAAAAACTGTTTTTT.